This T cell receptor beta chain was identified during a study of radiotherapy plus CTLA-4 blockade in lung cancer. Whole-study context: Objective response was observed in roughly 17% of patients, and disease control in approximately 30%.

Focal radiation plus CTLA-4 blockade with ipilimumab was administered to patients who had chemo-refractory metastatic non-small-cell lung cancer. Looked up from germline, CDR1 is SNHLY and CDR2 is FYNNEI. This CDR3 comprises 13 residues. The V end was cut by 2 bases, the J end by 6 bases, with 7 bases between. Here immunoSEQ multiplex PCR was the method, and the copy in TCRdb shows in-frame clones only, minus some. The table has 85,000 to 120,000 clones, about 85% seen once. The study, taken as a whole, reports: Early blood T cell clone changes and increased post-radiation serum interferon-beta were reportedly the strongest response predictors. Once radiotherapy plus ipilimumab had been given, TCR clones derived from tumor expanded in blood.

In the case of this clone: Its antigen is undetermined.

The sequencing here drew on peripheral blood, taken from a patient treated with radiotherapy plus ipilimumab. The chain joins TRBV2 to TRBJ1-4, with D possibly TRBD1 on 5 matching bases. This clonotype was obtained from a human donor with non-small cell lung cancer that progressed on radiotherapy plus ipilimumab. Some clones in this sample may be carry-over from other donors' samples. The CDR3 reads CASSELGDEKLFF. The CDR3 coding sequence is TGTGCCAGCAGTGAATTGGGGGATGAAAAACTGTTTTTT.